The source of this T cell receptor (beta chain) is a study of cytomegalovirus exposure and HLA in healthy donors. The primer mix had 60 Vbeta and 13 Jbeta primers. Assay: immunoSEQ multiplex PCR; the TCRdb copy retains only in-frame clones and omits some. The sample contains 160,000 or so clones, 70% to 80% of which appear only once. Points from the study as a whole: Among the CMV-associated chains, three were confirmed in vitro as specific for CMV antigens. A later analysis found that most CMV-associated TCR beta chains appeared HLA-restricted. The study listed under 200 cytomegalovirus-associated TCR beta chains.

The CDR3 is made up of 14 amino acids. V was clipped by 8 bases and J by 4 bases, with 17 bases between them. Germline V lookup: CDR1 MNHNS, CDR2 SASEGT. In regard to this clone: Its matching antigen is unknown.

This receptor was taken from a man between 45 and 60 years old in good health and CMV-seropositive. The specimen sequenced was PBMCs. The chain is built from TRBV6-1 and TRBJ1-2; a weak D match, TRBD1 (6 bases). CDR3 nucleotide sequence: TGTGCCAGCGGACTCCAAGGGGGGGGCTATGGCTACACCTTC. It yields the protein CASGLQGGGYGYTF.